Listed here is a single T cell receptor (beta chain). Its specific antigen is unknown. Base qualities are not provided; no much larger clone lies one nucleotide away. The receptor library was made with 5' RACE. The listed sequencing device is NextSeq 500. To allow correction of PCR and sequencing errors, the TCR library protocol tagged every TCR cDNA molecule with a unique molecular identifier. Per the authors' processing: TCR identification, UMI-based error correction and CDR3 extraction were all carried out with Decombinator tools. Expanded TCRs were defined as those above a frequency of 2 per 1,000, corresponding to the top 1% of the tumor frequency distribution. Renyi diversity was calculated using the R vegan package after each repertoire was subsampled 100 times to 5,000 TCRs. CDR3 similarity networks were built from amino acid triplet string-kernel similarity, with CDR3s being connected when pairwise similarity was above 0.82. The raw public data were reprocessed by TCRdb itself: fastp quality trimming at Q25, MiXCR clonotype calling, in-frame beta chains only. Here each entry gathers all rows of one CDR3 protein and keeps the most common genes and DNA. TCRdb, not the authors, supplied the V and J calls. The sample records 15,000 to 20,000 distinct CDR3 sequences, 6.3% of which are singletons. Over 20% of the sample is held by the ten biggest clonotypes.

The germline V gene specifies SGHTA as CDR1 and FQGNSA as CDR2. V drops 1 base and J drops 11 bases, leaving 17 bases in between. The CDR3 numbers 14 residues from cysteine through phenylalanine. Only CDR3 DNA remains: 42 bases, in frame from the first base. This specimen comes from a study of spatial heterogeneity in lung cancer (dated by TCRdb to 2018 to 2020). Study-level background: Donors were over 60 patients with early-stage, untreated non-small cell lung cancer from the lung TRACERx cohort. Follow-up PBMC samples were sequenced whenever available, with the median time to follow-up being about two years after resection. Beta-chain transcripts were consistently detected in greater numbers than alpha-chain transcripts, which likely reflects a higher abundance of beta-chain transcripts. In the raw uncorrected reads, each unique combination of TCR and UMI appeared more than ten times on average. In non-small cell lung cancer, the study quantitatively compared TCR alpha and beta repertoires across several tumor regions, matched nontumor lung, and blood. Nonsynonymous mutation counts, determined by whole-exome sequencing of tumor tissue, were related to features of the TCR repertoire. At surgery, both alpha and beta chains were TCR-sequenced in 200 to 250 tumor regions, fewer than 80 matched nontumor lung samples and a few dozen PBMC samples.

The time point label corresponds to: blood at routine non-recurrence follow-up after resection. TCR sequencing used whole RNA extracted from tumor and nontumor lung tissue, or from cryopreserved PBMC samples, without cell sorting. Patients were selected for TCR sequencing only if sufficient RNA was available from at least two tumor regions. Study-wide conclusions, independent of this receptor: Ubiquitous expanded tumor TCRs were detected in blood more often at tumor resection than at routine follow-up. Confirming at a functional level the hypothesis that regional TCRs recognize regional mutations was considered to require additional single-cell paired TCR alpha and beta sequencing. Only 14 to 15 patients were included in comparisons of baseline and follow-up blood repertoires.

This chain joins TRBV7-2 to TRBJ1-1; TRBD1 is a weak D gene call, 5 bases matching. This receptor was identified in a male donor with early-stage non-small cell lung cancer. The starting material was PBMCs, obtained at follow-up. The DNA sequence is as follows: TGTGCCAGCAGCTTAGGGGGGATGATACCAAGGGCTTTCTTT. Translated, it gives CASSLGGMIPRAFF.